These T cell receptor beta chains were read from a single sample in a study of T cells expressing NK-cell markers. TCRdb re-analyzed the 5' RACE reads; it lists each CDR3 protein once, without DNA. The sample is made up of around 550,000 distinct CDR3 sequences, and the top ten hold roughly 3.5% of it. Source material: blood T cells: a sorted CD56 or NKG2C T cell subset, CD4+ or CD8+ T cells, or bulk PBMC T cells (not recorded which). The receptors derive from a man younger than 35 in good health. The CDR3 runs from the conserved cysteine through the conserved F or W.

TRBJ2-5 | TRBV7-6 | CASSYWNRGQETQYF
TRBJ1-2 | TRBV29-1 | CSVEVQGDYGYTF
TRBJ2-5 | TRBV29-1 | CSVGGSAGYEQETQYF
TRBJ1-2 | TRBV6-5 | CASKAVYGYTF
TRBJ2-1 | TRBV7-8 | CASRGTGQKTYNEQFF
TRBJ2-1 | TRBV29-1 | CSVERHFSYNEQFF
TRBJ2-5 | TRBV29-1 | CSVGRQGTVGETQYF
TRBJ2-3 | TRBV14 | CASSQDFAGDTQYF
TRBJ2-2 | TRBV15 | CATGRLNGELFF
TRBJ2-2 | TRBV6-6 | CASGLATGGELFF
TRBJ1-4 | TRBV5-6 | CASSSRRSEKLFF
TRBJ2-7 | TRBV7-9 | CASRVDRAHEQYF
TRBJ1-1 | TRBV6-1 | CASPPAGWDTEAFF
TRBJ1-1 | TRBV5-1 | CASSRDRAMNTEAFF
TRBJ2-3 | TRBV30 | CAWSSRPDTQYF
TRBJ2-3 | TRBV7-9 | CASSPEGARTDTQYF
TRBJ1-1 | TRBV4-2 | CASSHGQGVTEAFF
TRBJ2-4 | TRBV7-2 | CASSLEVAGGPNIQYF
TRBJ2-5 | TRBV7-8 | CASSLEASRAQYF
TRBJ2-1 | TRBV3-1 | CASTFGTRALNEQFF
TRBJ2-4 | TRBV7-6 | CASSLGPRENIQYF
TRBJ1-2 | TRBV27 | CASSLSGWVGYTF
TRBJ1-2 | TRBV20-1 | CSARDRKDYTF
TRBJ2-3 | TRBV10-3 | CAISGTSGSRDTQYF
TRBJ2-1 | TRBV7-9 | CASSLGGIEQFF
TRBJ2-5 | TRBV5-5 | CASSSGDSFQETQYF
TRBJ2-2 | TRBV6-2/TRBV6-3 | CASSRTSGSLTGELFF